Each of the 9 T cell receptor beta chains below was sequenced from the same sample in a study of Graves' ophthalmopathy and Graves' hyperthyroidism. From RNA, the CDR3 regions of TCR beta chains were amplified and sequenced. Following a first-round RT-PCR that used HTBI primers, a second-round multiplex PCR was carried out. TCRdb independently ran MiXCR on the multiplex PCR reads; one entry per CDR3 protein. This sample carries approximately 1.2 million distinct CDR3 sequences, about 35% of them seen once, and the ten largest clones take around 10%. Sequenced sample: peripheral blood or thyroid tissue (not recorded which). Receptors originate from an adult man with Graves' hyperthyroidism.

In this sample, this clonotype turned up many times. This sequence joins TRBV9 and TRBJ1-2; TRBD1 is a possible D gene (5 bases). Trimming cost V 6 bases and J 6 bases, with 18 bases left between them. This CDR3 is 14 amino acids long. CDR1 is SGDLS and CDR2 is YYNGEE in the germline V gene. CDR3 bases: TGTGCCAGCAACCCCACCGGCAGGGCAAATGGCTACACCTTC. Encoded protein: CASNPTGRANGYTF. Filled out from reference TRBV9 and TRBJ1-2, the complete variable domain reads DSGVTQTPKHLITATGQRVTLRCSPRSGDLSVYWYQQSLDQGLQFLIQYYNGEERAKGNILERFSAQQFPDLHSELNLSSLELGDSALYFCASNPTGRANGYTFGSGTRLTVV.

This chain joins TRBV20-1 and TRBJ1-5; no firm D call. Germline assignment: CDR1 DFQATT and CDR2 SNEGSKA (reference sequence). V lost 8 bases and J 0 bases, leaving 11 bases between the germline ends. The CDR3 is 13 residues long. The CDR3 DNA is TGCAGTTACGTAGGGAGTAGCAATCAGCCCCAGCATTTT. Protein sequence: CSYVGSSNQPQHF.

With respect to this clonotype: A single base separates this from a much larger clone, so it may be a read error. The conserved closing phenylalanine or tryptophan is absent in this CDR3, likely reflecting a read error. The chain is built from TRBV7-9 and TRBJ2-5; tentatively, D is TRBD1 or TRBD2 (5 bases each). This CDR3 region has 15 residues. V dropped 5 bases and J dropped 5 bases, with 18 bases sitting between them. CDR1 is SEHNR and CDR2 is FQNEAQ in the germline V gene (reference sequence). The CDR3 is CASSPVEAGRETQYC. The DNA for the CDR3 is TGTGCCAGCAGCCCGGTGGAGGCAGGGCGGGAGACCCAGTACTGC.

The CDR3 DNA is TGTGCCATCAGTGAAGGTAGATCGGCCGCAGATACGCAGTATTTT. It translates to CAISEGRSAADTQYF. The V call is TRBV10-3, the J call TRBJ2-3, with D hard to call. Per the germline V gene, CDR1 is ENHRY and CDR2 is SYGVKD. The ends were cut back, 3 bases at V and 4 bases at J, with 14 bases in the middle. CDR3 size: 15 residues.

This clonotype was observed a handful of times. This chain's CDR3 is CAWSQPWDNTEAFF. In DNA form, the CDR3 reads TGTGCCTGGAGCCAACCCTGGGATAACACTGAAGCTTTCTTT. The chain is built from TRBV30 and TRBJ1-1; D is undetermined. The length of the CDR3 is 14 residues. V was pared by 3 bases and J by 2 bases, with 13 bases between. Per the germline V gene, CDR1 is GTSNPN and CDR2 is SVGIG (reference sequence).

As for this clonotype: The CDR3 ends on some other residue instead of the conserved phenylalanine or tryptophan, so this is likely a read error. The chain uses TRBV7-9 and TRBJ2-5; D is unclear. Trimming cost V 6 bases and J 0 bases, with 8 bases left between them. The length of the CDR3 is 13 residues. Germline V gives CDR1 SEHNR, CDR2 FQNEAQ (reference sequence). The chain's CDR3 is CASSLLNQETQYC. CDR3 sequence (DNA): TGTGCCAGCAGTTTATTAAACCAAGAGACCCAGTACTGC.

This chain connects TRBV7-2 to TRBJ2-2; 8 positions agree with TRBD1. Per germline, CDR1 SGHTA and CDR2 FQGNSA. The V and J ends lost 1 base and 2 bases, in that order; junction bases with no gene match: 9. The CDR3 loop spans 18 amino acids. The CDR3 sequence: CASSLGGQGAGNTGELFF. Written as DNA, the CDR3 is TGTGCCAGCAGCTTAGGGGGCCAGGGGGCTGGAAACACCGGGGAGCTGTTTTTT.

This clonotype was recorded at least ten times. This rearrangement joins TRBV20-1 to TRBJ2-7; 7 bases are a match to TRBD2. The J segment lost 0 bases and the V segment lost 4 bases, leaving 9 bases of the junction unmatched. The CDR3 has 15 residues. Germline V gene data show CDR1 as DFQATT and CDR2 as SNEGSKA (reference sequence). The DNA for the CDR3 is TGCAGTGCTAAACGACTAGCTCTCAGCTCCTACGAGCAGTACTTC. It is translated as CSAKRLALSSYEQYF.

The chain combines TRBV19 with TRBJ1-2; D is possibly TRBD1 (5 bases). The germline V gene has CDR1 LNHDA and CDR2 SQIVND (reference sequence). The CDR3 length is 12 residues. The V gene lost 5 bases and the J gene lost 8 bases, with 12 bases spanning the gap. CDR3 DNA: TGTGCCAGTAGTGTCGACAGCTGGGGCTACACCTTC. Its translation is CASSVDSWGYTF. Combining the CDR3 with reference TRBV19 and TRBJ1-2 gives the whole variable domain DGGITQSPKYLFRKEGQNVTLSCEQNLNHDAMYWYRQDPGQGLRLIYYSQIVNDFQKGDIAEGYSVSREKKESFPLTVTSAQKNPTAFYLCASSVDSWGYTFGSGTRLTVV.